Each of the 26 T cell receptor beta chains below was sequenced from the same sample in a study of CD8+ T cells in alopecia areata. The treatment was: oral pan-JAK inhibitor, 5-10 mg twice daily. RNA was isolated and reverse transcribed to cDNA, the sequencing template. Repertoires were generated with immunoSEQ multiplex PCR, while TCRdb's copy carries only in-frame clones and drops some. The data contain about 220,000 clones, about 50% of them singletons. The specimen was CD4+ T cells sorted from blood, collected at week 4, from a patient treated with tofacitinib. The receptors originated from a human donor with alopecia areata.

This chain links TRBV29-1 with TRBJ2-3, with D tentatively TRBD1 or TRBD2 (7 bases each). This CDR3 region has 13 residues. V gave up 5 bases and J gave up 4 bases, with 13 bases separating them. Looked up from germline, CDR1 is SQVTM and CDR2 is ANQGSEA. CDR3 nucleotide sequence: TGCAGCGTTTCAGGGGGGGTTCCAGATACGCAGTATTTT. Protein: CSVSGGVPDTQYF.

This rearrangement joins TRBV5-1 to TRBJ1-1, with no clear D. The CDR3 covers 13 residues. Germline CDR1 reads SGHRS; CDR2 reads YFSETQ. Trimming left V 0 bases short and J 4 bases short, with 7 bases between. The CDR3 spells CASSLDSVTEAFF. For the CDR3, the DNA is TGCGCCAGCAGCTTGGACAGCGTCACTGAAGCTTTCTTT. Full variable domain (remainder filled in from reference TRBV5-1 and TRBJ1-1): KAGVTQTPRYLIKTRGQQVTLSCSPISGHRSVSWYQQTPGQGLQFLFEYFSETQRNKGNFPGRFSGRQFSNSRSEMNVSTLELGDSALYLCASSLDSVTEAFFGQGTRLTVV.

The gene calls are TRBV2 and TRBJ1-2; D is undetermined. CDR3 length: 13 residues. The V gene's germline CDR1 is SNHLY and CDR2 FYNNEI. Trimming removed 4 bases at V and 6 bases at J, with 12 bases between. The CDR3 sequence: CASSVGQPDGYTF. CDR3 bases: TGTGCCAGCAGTGTCGGCCAGCCTGATGGCTACACCTTC.

This clone is a singleton in its sample. The V gene is TRBV29-1, the J gene TRBJ2-3; D is perhaps TRBD2 (6 bases). CDR3 length: 13 residues. Germline CDR1 reads SQVTM; CDR2 reads ANQGSEA. Trimming stripped 7 bases from V and 6 bases from J, with 17 bases between. This chain's CDR3 is CSGGTSLGDTQYF. CDR3 bases: TGCAGCGGCGGGACCTCCTTGGGGGATACGCAGTATTTT.

The J gene is TRBJ2-1, the V gene TRBV7-2; D perhaps matches TRBD1 (7 bases). This CDR3 is 15 amino acids long. V was cut by 8 bases and J by 4 bases, with 18 bases left in between. Per the germline V gene, CDR1 is SGHTA and CDR2 is FQGNSA. The CDR3 is CASSTEGAEYNEQFF. CDR3 sequence (DNA): TGTGCCAGCTCAACGGAGGGGGCAGAATACAATGAGCAGTTCTTC.

This sequence joins TRBV4-3 and TRBJ2-5; 10 positions match TRBD1. V dropped 5 bases and J dropped 4; count of bases not matched to a gene: 7. Germline V lookup: CDR1 LGHNA, CDR2 YSLEER. The CDR3 spans 15 residues. CDR3 region: CASSEGTGARETQYF. The CDR3 DNA reads as TGCGCCAGCAGCGAAGGGACAGGGGCGCGAGAGACCCAGTACTTC.

The V and J genes are TRBV2 and TRBJ1-1, with a tentative D call TRBD1 (5 bases). This CDR3 comprises 18 residues. V was clipped by 6 bases and J by 3 bases, with 26 bases between them. Germline V gene data show CDR1 as SNHLY and CDR2 as FYNNEI. CDR3 in amino acids: CASSAPPGPPPVDTEAFF. CDR3 coding DNA: TGTGCCAGCAGCGCACCACCGGGGCCTCCGCCGGTGGACACTGAAGCTTTCTTT.

This chain links TRBV29-1 with TRBJ2-1; TRBD1 matches at 7 bases. The germline gives CDR1 SQVTM, CDR2 ANQGSEA. With 7 bases clipped from V and 9 bases from J, the junction kept 12 bases outside the gene matches. The CDR3 has 13 residues. Here the CDR3 DNA reads TGCAGCGAGCGATTGACAGGGAATGGTGAGCAGTTCTTC. Amino acids: CSERLTGNGEQFF.

V and J are TRBV6-6 and TRBJ2-3; D is undetermined. Germline CDR1 is MNHNY and CDR2 is SVGAGI (reference sequence). V lost 2 bases, J lost 2 bases, and 2 bases lay in between. CDR3 length equals 12 residues. The CDR3 nucleotides are TGTGCCAGCAGTTACAACACAGATACGCAGTATTTT. Translating gives CASSYNTDTQYF.

The chain employs TRBV29-1 and TRBJ2-1, with D maybe TRBD1 (6 bases). This CDR3 has 12 amino acids. Germline lookup yields CDR1 SQVTM and CDR2 ANQGSEA. Trimming took 7 bases from V and 7 from J, leaving 14 bases between them. The CDR3 DNA reads as TGCAGCGACCAACAGGGTACGAATGAGCAGTTCTTC. Translated, it gives CSDQQGTNEQFF.

This clone was detected only a few times. The gene calls are TRBV28 and TRBJ2-1; unclear D gene. The CDR3 has 12 residues. The germline V gene has CDR1 MDHEN and CDR2 SYDVKM. V lost 3 bases and J 2 bases, leaving 2 bases between the germline ends. Here the CDR3 DNA reads TGTGCCAGCAGTTTGCCCTACAATGAGCAGTTCTTC. This sequence encodes CASSLPYNEQFF.

This clone was observed a handful of times. The genes are TRBV6-5 and TRBJ2-1, with a weak D call TRBD2 (6 bases). Germline V lookup: CDR1 MNHEY, CDR2 SVGAGI. The CDR3 is 14 residues long. V lost 6 bases, J lost 9 bases, and 18 bases lay in between. The CDR3 sequence is CASSPAGGHSEQFF. The CDR3 DNA reads as TGTGCCAGCAGCCCAGCAGGAGGGCACAGTGAGCAGTTCTTC.

This clone was detected only once. V is TRBV5-1 and J is TRBJ2-6; D gene unclear. Trimming pared 1 base from V and 0 bases from J, leaving 20 bases between. This CDR3 has 20 amino acids. The V gene's germline CDR1 is SGHRS and CDR2 YFSETQ. The CDR3 bases are TGCGCCAGCAGCTTGTCTTCAGGTATCAGGCTTCTCTCTGGGGCCAACGTCCTGACTTTC. Encoded protein: CASSLSSGIRLLSGANVLTF.

The gene calls are TRBV30 and TRBJ1-6; D may be TRBD1 (6 bases). The CDR3 sequence is 14 residues long. V was cut by 1 base and J by 7 bases, with 11 bases left in between. Germline loops: CDR1 GTSNPN, CDR2 SVGIG (reference sequence). CDR3 loop: CAWSATGRNSPLHF. The DNA for the CDR3 is TGTGCCTGGAGTGCGACAGGAAGGAATTCACCCCTCCACTTT.

The chain uses TRBV27 and TRBJ1-1; D call uncertain. Germline assignment: CDR1 MNHEY and CDR2 SMNVEV (reference sequence). The CDR3 runs 14 residues. V was pared by 1 base and J by 1 base, with 7 bases between. Written as DNA, the CDR3 is TGTGCCAGCAGTTTATTAGGGTCGAACACTGAAGCTTTCTTT. The encoded protein is CASSLLGSNTEAFF.

This clone showed up just a few times. The rearrangement links TRBV14 to TRBJ2-6; D unresolved. The CDR3 covers 14 residues. V was clipped by 0 bases and J by 4 bases, with 4 bases between them. The germline CDR1 and CDR2 sequences are SGHDN and FVKESK. CDR3 amino acids: CASSQDYGANVLTF. Written as DNA, the CDR3 is TGTGCCAGCAGCCAAGATTACGGGGCCAACGTCCTGACTTTC.

This clone was seen a handful of times. The V and J genes are TRBV28 and TRBJ2-7; the D gene is possibly TRBD1 (6 bases). There are 13 residues in the CDR3. Germline assignment: CDR1 MDHEN and CDR2 SYDVKM. The V end was cut by 8 bases, the J end by 0 bases, with 11 bases between. The CDR3 DNA is TGTGCCAGCCGGGACACATCCTCCTACGAGCAGTACTTC. Its protein is CASRDTSSYEQYF.

The CDR3 nucleotides are TGCAGCGTTGAACGGGGGCCCTACAATGAGCAGTTCTTC. This codes for CSVERGPYNEQFF. The chain has TRBV29-1 and TRBJ2-1; perhaps D is TRBD1 or TRBD2 (6 bases each). Per the germline V gene, CDR1 is SQVTM and CDR2 is ANQGSEA. The CDR3 loop spans 13 amino acids. V was pared by 2 bases and J by 2 bases, with 7 bases between.

The gene calls are TRBV4-3 and TRBJ2-7; 7 bases are shared with TRBD2. Trimming took 0 bases from V and 3 from J; bases not matched to a gene: 11. This CDR3 is 17 amino acids long. Germline CDR1 and CDR2: LGHNA and YSLEER. For the CDR3, the DNA is TGCGCCAGCAGCCAAGACCTCGGGACTAAGTACTACTACGAGCAGTACTTC. Amino acids: CASSQDLGTKYYYEQYF.

This clone was found a few times. In DNA, the CDR3 is TGTGCCAGCAGCCTGACAGGGCACGGGGGTTCTTCACCCCTCCACTTT. Translation gives CASSLTGHGGSSPLHF. J is TRBJ1-6 and V is TRBV14; 7 positions agree with TRBD1. After removal of 4 bases from V and 9 bases from J, the junction contained 12 bases not matched to a gene. Germline lookup yields CDR1 SGHDN and CDR2 FVKESK. The CDR3 sequence is 16 residues long.

This clone appeared a few times. V is TRBV9 and J is TRBJ2-7, with 7 bases that match TRBD1. CDR1 and CDR2 (germline): SGDLS, YYNGEE. This CDR3 region has 16 residues. The trim removed 0 bases at V and 7 bases at J, leaving 13 bases unmatched. CDR3 protein: CASSVAGDRVQGEQYF. In DNA, the CDR3 is TGTGCCAGCAGCGTAGCCGGAGACAGGGTACAGGGGGAGCAGTACTTC.

The sample holds one count of this clone. The gene calls are TRBV15 and TRBJ2-3; D call uncertain. V gave up 4 bases and J gave up 6 bases, with 8 bases separating them. This CDR3 is 12 amino acids long. Germline assignment: CDR1 LNHNV and CDR2 YYDKDF (reference sequence). CDR3 coding DNA: TGTGCCACCAGCACTTCGTACGATACGCAGTATTTT. Its protein is CATSTSYDTQYF.

The CDR3 DNA is TGCGCCAGCAGCCAAAGACAGGGTGGGTACGAGCAGTACTTC. This translates into CASSQRQGGYEQYF. This chain links TRBV4-3 with TRBJ2-7; 7 nucleotides match TRBD1. V dropped 2 bases and J dropped 4; count of bases not matched to a gene: 5. Germline loops: CDR1 LGHNA, CDR2 YSLEER. CDR3 size: 14 residues.

This clone has only a few counts. This chain connects TRBV19 to TRBJ1-1; D gene unclear. The CDR3 covers 12 residues. With 7 bases removed from V and 9 bases from J, the gap between germline ends came to 15 bases. Germline V gene lookup returns CDR1 LNHDA and CDR2 SQIVND (reference sequence). The CDR3 region is CASIRLPAQAFF. CDR3 DNA: TGTGCCAGTATCAGACTGCCGGCTCAAGCTTTCTTT.

This clone was counted between two and nine times. The genes are TRBV27 and TRBJ1-2, with D possibly TRBD1 on 5 matching bases. From germline, CDR1 is MNHEY and CDR2 SMNVEV (reference sequence). The CDR3 is made up of 15 amino acids. Trimming removed 2 bases at V and 4 bases at J, with 14 bases between. The DNA of the CDR3 is TGTGCCAGCAGTTTAGAGGGGACCATCCCCTATGGCTACACCTTC. This sequence encodes CASSLEGTIPYGYTF.

The chain links TRBV5-4 to TRBJ2-7; either TRBD1 or TRBD2 may fit D (5 bases each). This CDR3 comprises 15 residues. The germline V and J ends were trimmed by 3 bases and 0 bases, with 13 bases remaining between them. The germline V gene encodes CDR1 SGHNT and CDR2 YYREEE (reference sequence). The CDR3 bases are TGTGCCAGCAGCTCCGGGACCCTGAGCTCCTACGAGCAGTACTTC. Translating gives CASSSGTLSSYEQYF.